This TCR beta chain appears in the sequencing data of a study of control samples from healthy donors and cancer patients. This table comes from immunoSEQ multiplex PCR, and its TCRdb copy is limited to in-frame clones, with some not included. This sample lists around 190,000 clones; its ten largest clones have roughly 2.2%. V was clipped by 5 bases and J by 1 base, with 14 bases between them. CDR1 and CDR2 from the germline V gene are SEHNR and FQNEAQ (reference sequence). The CDR3 runs 15 residues. The sequence was obtained from a woman between 25 and 40 years old in good health. This chain connects TRBV7-9 to TRBJ1-2; a possible D gene is TRBD1 (6 bases). Sequencing was done on a sample of blood. Here the CDR3 DNA reads TGTGCCAGCAGCATACAGGGCCGTGATAACTATGGCTACACCTTC. This sequence encodes CASSIQGRDNYGYTF.